The 16 T cell receptor beta chains in this list originate from one sample, sequenced in a study of T cell responses to AZD1222 COVID-19 vaccine. TCRdb's copy holds only in-frame clones and misses some; the assay was immunoSEQ multiplex PCR. Of about 120,000 clones listed, less than 95% are singletons. Sequencing was performed on peripheral blood, taken on day 0 of MenACWY control vaccination. These TCRs come from an adult in good health.

V is TRBV29-1 and J is TRBJ1-1; TRBD1 matches 8 bases. The CDR3 has 13 residues. The V and J ends lost 7 bases and 3 bases, in that order; junction bases with no gene match: 7. From germline, CDR1 is SQVTM and CDR2 ANQGSEA. CDR3 amino acids: CSAGYRGDTEAFF. DNA for the CDR3: TGCAGCGCGGGATACAGGGGGGACACTGAAGCTTTCTTT.

The chain uses TRBV30 and TRBJ2-1; a weak D match, TRBD2 (6 bases). Per germline, CDR1 GTSNPN and CDR2 SVGIG (reference sequence). This CDR3 is 14 amino acids long. V was cut by 4 bases and J by 0 bases, with 10 bases left in between. This CDR3 is CAWMDGSSYNEQFF. As DNA, the CDR3 is TGTGCCTGGATGGACGGGAGCTCCTACAATGAGCAGTTCTTC.

This CDR3 is CASSYAGTGGETQYF. CDR3 DNA sequence: TGTGCCAGCAGTTATGCAGGGACAGGGGGTGAGACCCAGTACTTC. This chain connects TRBV6-5 to TRBJ2-5; TRBD1 matches 11 bases. The CDR3 sequence is 15 residues long. CDR1 MNHEY and CDR2 SVGAGI come from the germline V gene. Trimming took 3 bases from V and 5 from J; bases not matched to a gene: 5.

The chain combines TRBV27 with TRBJ2-5; D possibly corresponds to TRBD2 (6 bases). CDR1 is MNHEY and CDR2 is SMNVEV in the germline V gene (reference sequence). The V gene lost 0 bases and the J gene lost 5 bases, with 13 bases spanning the gap. This CDR3 has 15 residues. The CDR3 reads CASSLSGTDGETQYF. The CDR3 DNA reads as TGTGCCAGCAGTTTATCGGGGACTGATGGGGAGACCCAGTACTTC.

This clone was picked up one time. The V and J genes are TRBV2 and TRBJ1-6; no reliable D call. Germline-derived CDR1 and CDR2 are SNHLY and FYNNEI. The CDR3 sequence is 15 residues long. Trimming shortened V by 7 bases and J by 4 bases, and 14 bases separated the two germline ends. CDR3 amino acids: CASIEDRGYNSPLHF. The CDR3 bases are TGTGCCAGCATCGAAGATAGAGGATATAATTCACCCCTCCACTTT.

This chain connects TRBV30 to TRBJ2-2; D gene ambiguous. The CDR3 is 11 amino acids. Germline-derived CDR1 and CDR2 are GTSNPN and SVGIG (reference sequence). Trimming stripped 1 base from V and 6 bases from J, with 3 bases between. The CDR3 nucleotides read TGTGCCTGGAGTGGCGCCGGGGAGCTGTTTTTT. It specifies CAWSGAGELFF.

This clone was seen a single time. The rearrangement links TRBV27 to TRBJ2-6; D could derive from TRBD1 or TRBD2 (5 bases each). V lost 7 bases to trimming and J lost 2 bases, with 9 bases between them. The CDR3 totals 14 residues. Per the germline V gene, CDR1 is MNHEY and CDR2 is SMNVEV (reference sequence). This chain's CDR3 is CASKTGPGANVLTF. The CDR3 DNA reads TGTGCCAGCAAGACGGGGCCTGGGGCCAACGTCCTGACTTTC.

The chain employs TRBV12-3 or TRBV12-4 and TRBJ1-4; a possible D gene is TRBD1 (5 bases). Trimming took 3 bases from V and 12 from J, leaving 14 bases between them. The CDR3 has 13 amino acids. CDR3 loop: CASSFRQGGELFF. The CDR3 DNA reads as TGTGCCAGCAGTTTCCGGCAGGGCGGAGAACTGTTTTTT.

V and J are TRBV6-5 and TRBJ2-2; D is perhaps TRBD1 (6 bases). The germline gives CDR1 MNHEY, CDR2 SVGAGI. Deletions cut 4 bases from V and 5 bases from J, with 14 bases between. This CDR3 region has 15 residues. CDR3 amino acids: CASSLLGTSTGELFF. The CDR3 coding sequence is TGTGCCAGCAGTTTACTAGGGACATCTACCGGGGAGCTGTTTTTT.

The gene calls are TRBV5-1 and TRBJ1-3, with D possibly matching TRBD1 (5 bases). This CDR3 region has 15 residues. CDR1 is SGHRS, CDR2 YFSETQ, per germline. Trimming removed 5 bases from V and 0 bases from J, with 12 bases in between. In DNA form, the CDR3 reads TGCGCCAGCAGGTCCGGGACGGACTCTGGAAACACCATATATTTT. Its protein is CASRSGTDSGNTIYF. The full variable domain, rest sourced from reference TRBV5-1 and TRBJ1-3, is KAGVTQTPRYLIKTRGQQVTLSCSPISGHRSVSWYQQTPGQGLQFLFEYFSETQRNKGNFPGRFSGRQFSNSRSEMNVSTLELGDSALYLCASRSGTDSGNTIYFGEGSWLTVV.

This chain joins TRBV7-2 and TRBJ2-5, with unresolved D. In germline, CDR1 is SGHTA, CDR2 FQGNSA. V lost 1 base and J 5 bases, leaving 8 bases between the germline ends. This CDR3 spans 13 amino acids. CDR3 nucleotides: TGTGCCAGCAGCTTAGAAGTGGGCGAGACCCAGTACTTC. Translated, it gives CASSLEVGETQYF.

This chain connects TRBV5-1 to TRBJ2-1; D is perhaps TRBD2 (5 bases). V shed 0 bases and J shed 6 bases, with 10 bases lying between them. The germline V gene encodes CDR1 SGHRS and CDR2 YFSETQ. CDR3 length equals 14 residues. DNA of the CDR3: TGCGCCAGCAGCTTGGAGGGAGTAGGCAATGAGCAGTTCTTC. Protein product: CASSLEGVGNEQFF.

The rearrangement links TRBV7-2 to TRBJ2-1; 7 nucleotides agree with TRBD2. The CDR3 sequence is 16 residues long. The V and J ends lost 5 bases and 3 bases, in that order; junction bases with no gene match: 10. Germline V gives CDR1 SGHTA, CDR2 FQGNSA. CDR3 region: CASSPFVAGDYNEQFF. The CDR3, as DNA: TGTGCCAGCAGCCCCTTCGTCGCGGGGGACTACAATGAGCAGTTCTTC. Combining the CDR3 with reference TRBV7-2 and TRBJ2-1 gives the whole variable domain GAGVSQSPSNKVTEKGKDVELRCDPISGHTALYWYRQSLGQGLEFLIYFQGNSAPDKSGLPSDRFSAERTGGSVSTLTIQRTQQEDSAVYLCASSPFVAGDYNEQFFGPGTRLTVL.

The V and J genes are TRBV2 and TRBJ2-3; 11 nucleotides agree with TRBD2. V dropped 7 bases and J dropped 2; count of bases not matched to a gene: 2. This CDR3 spans 14 amino acids. The germline gives CDR1 SNHLY, CDR2 FYNNEI. The CDR3 DNA is TGTGCCAGCATAGCGGGGGGGAACACAGATACGCAGTATTTT. As protein: CASIAGGNTDTQYF.

This chain joins TRBV28 and TRBJ2-7; D not resolved. Germline-derived CDR1 and CDR2 are MDHEN and SYDVKM. The CDR3 is 14 residues long. The V end lost 3 bases, the J end lost 2 bases, and 11 bases lay between the germline ends. The CDR3 sequence: CASSFLGPTYEQYF. CDR3 sequence (DNA): TGTGCCAGCAGTTTTTTAGGGCCCACCTACGAGCAGTACTTC.

This clone was counted once. The V call is TRBV27, the J call TRBJ2-3; the D gene could be TRBD1 or TRBD2 (7 bases each). The germline V and J ends were trimmed by 3 bases and 7 bases, with 32 bases remaining between them. CDR1 and CDR2 (germline): MNHEY, SMNVEV (reference sequence). This CDR3 contains 20 residues. This chain's CDR3 is CASSFRVWGGGGGSGYTQYF. CDR3 nucleotides: TGTGCCAGCAGTTTCCGCGTGTGGGGAGGGGGCGGTGGGAGTGGGTATACGCAGTATTTT.